This T cell receptor beta chain was found in a study of blood T cell repertoires in COVID-19. Overall study: Samples came from the United States, Italy and Spain, spanning acute and convalescent COVID-19. The analysed material was cDNA or gDNA that came from T cells, B-cell-depleted T cells, or PBMCs.

Ages ranged from roughly 18 to 100 years, with residence in 20 to 30 US areas. The study counted Cohort 3 donors as recovered given two negative PCRs, clearance, or symptom resolution. Some clones are missing from TCRdb's copy, which holds only in-frame ones; the method was immunoSEQ multiplex PCR. The sample gives a few hundred thousand clones, roughly nine tenths of which show up once; more than 0.95% is in the top ten. Sequenced sample: PBMCs or T cells enriched from blood (not recorded which). This sequence was found in a man under 40 who had recovered from COVID-19.

CDR3 in amino acids: CASSLSGGGGNQPQHF. The DNA of the CDR3 is TGTGCCAGCAGTTTATCGGGGGGCGGGGGCAATCAGCCCCAGCATTTT. The rearrangement joins TRBV28 to TRBJ1-5, with TRBD1 as a possible D gene (6 bases). The germline V and J ends were trimmed by 1 base and 2 bases, with 12 bases remaining between them. The CDR3 spans 16 residues. Germline assignment: CDR1 MDHEN and CDR2 SYDVKM.